This TCR beta chain was sequenced during a study of T cell repertoires in cytomegalovirus infection. About the study: Indications of both CMV infection and matching HLA type were provided by public TCR beta signatures. Findings of the study overall: Cumulative frequency (of public TCR beta family members) identified carriers of CMV plus the relevant HLA. There were HLA-C-restricted CMV-specific TCR beta clonotypes dominating the ex vivo response.

This clonotype was seen a handful of times. As yet, its antigen is unknown. CDR3 length: 16 residues. In germline, CDR1 is MDHEN, CDR2 SYDVKM. V was shortened by 4 bases and J by 3 bases, with 15 bases between the two germline ends. TCRdb ran MiXCR on the reads and lists one entry per CDR3 protein. The sample holds hundreds of thousands of distinct CDR3 sequences, 35% to 45% seen once. This chain uses TRBV28 with TRBJ2-2; D might be TRBD1 (5 bases). Sequenced: PBMCs. The sequence was collected from a human donor in good health (CMV status not recorded). Some clones in this sample may be carry-over from other donors' samples. For the CDR3, the DNA is TGTGCCAGCAGTTCGATAGGGAAAGGGGACACCGGGGAGCTGTTTTTT. Translating gives CASSSIGKGDTGELFF.